This TCR beta chain was identified in a study of T cells in narcolepsy. CDR1 and CDR2 from the germline V gene are SNHLY and FYNNEI. CDR3 length equals 13 residues. V was pared by 3 bases and J by 5 bases, with 3 bases of the junction left unmatched. Sequenced by immunoSEQ multiplex PCR; TCRdb stores in-frame clones only, minus some. The table has fewer than 40,000 clones, around 79% seen once. The sequence was obtained from a human donor with narcolepsy. The sequenced sample was CD45RA- memory CD4+ T cells from PBMCs. V is TRBV2 and J is TRBJ2-5; TRBD1 agrees at 7 bases. CDR3 DNA: TGTGCCAGCAGTGAGACAGGGAAGGAGACCCAGTACTTC. It specifies CASSETGKETQYF.